This is a list of T cell receptor beta chains from one sample in a study of blood T cell repertoires in COVID-19. TCRdb's table, derived via immunoSEQ multiplex PCR, lists solely in-frame clones and lacks some. The sample holds hundreds of thousands of clones; over 75% are singletons and the top ten take roughly 7%. Sequencing input: peripheral blood. Receptor source: a human donor in a cohort sampled during active COVID-19. CDR3s include the opening cysteine and the closing phenylalanine or tryptophan. D genes are given only for firm matches. Some rows mark clone size as missing; the rest say once, few, many or name a class of expanded clone.

.,.,TRBJ1-1,TRBV29-1,TGCAGCGTACAGTACAGGGAAACTGAAGCTTTCTTT,CSVQYRETEAFF
.,TRBD2,TRBJ2-2,TRBV27,TGTGCCAGTCAACCAGGCCCGGGACTAGCGGCGAACACCGGGGAGCTGTTTTTT,CASQPGPGLAANTGELFF
.,.,TRBJ1-4,TRBV21-1,TGTGCCAGCAGCAAAGGAAGACGGGTTTGGCGTTCTAATGAAAAACTGTTTTTT,CASSKGRRVWRSNEKLFF
.,TRBD1,TRBJ1-5,TRBV20-1,TGCAGTGCTAGTCCGGGACAGGCTTATCAGCCCCAGCATTTT,CSASPGQAYQPQHF
.,.,TRBJ1-5,TRBV7-2,TGTGCCAGCAGCTTATCAACAGTCAATCAGCCCCAGCATTTT,CASSLSTVNQPQHF
.,TRBD2,TRBJ2-1,TRBV27,TGTGCCAGCAGTTTTGGATATGAGGGGACTAGCGGTGACAATGAGCAGTTCTTC,CASSFGYEGTSGDNEQFF
.,TRBD1,TRBJ1-1,TRBV3-1/TRBV3-2,TGTGCCAGCAGGCGCACGGAGAGGGGGCAAACTGAAGCTTTCTTT,CASRRTERGQTEAFF
.,.,TRBJ1-2,TRBV20-1,TGCAGTGCCCCACGAACCGGTGGCTACACCTTC,CSAPRTGGYTF
.,.,TRBJ1-1,TRBV10-3,TGTGCCATCAGTGAAACGCCCGACAGCACTGAAGCTTTCTTT,CAISETPDSTEAFF
.,TRBD2,TRBJ2-7,TRBV25-1,TGTGCCAGCAGTGTCCCAGCGGGAAACTCCTACGAGCAGTACTTC,CASSVPAGNSYEQYF
.,TRBD1,TRBJ1-1,TRBV2,TGTGCCAGCAGAGCCAGGACAGGGGACACTGAAGCTTTCTTT,CASRARTGDTEAFF
.,.,TRBJ1-1,TRBV10-1,TGCGCCAGCAGTGAGTCGTCCTTTACAGGGTTTAATGGAAGAAACACTGAAGCTTTCTTT,CASSESSFTGFNGRNTEAFF
few,TRBD1,TRBJ2-7,TRBV5-1,TGCGCCAGCAGCTTGCCCCAGGGGGCGAACTACGAGCAGTACTTC,CASSLPQGANYEQYF
.,TRBD1,TRBJ2-3,TRBV5-4,TGTGCCAGCAGCTCGGGACAGGGACTGGGAGATACGCAGTATTTT,CASSSGQGLGDTQYF
.,TRBD1,TRBJ2-7,TRBV3-1/TRBV3-2,TGTGCCAGCAGCCCTAATGACAGGGCCTACGAGCAGTACTTC,CASSPNDRAYEQYF
.,TRBD1,TRBJ2-1,TRBV5-1,TGCGCCAGCAGCTCTGGTATGGGACAGCCCCTAAGCGGGCAGTTCTTC,CASSSGMGQPLSGQFF
.,.,TRBJ1-2,TRBV3-1/TRBV3-2,TGTGCCAGCAGCCACTTAGACACTAACTATGGCTACACCTTC,CASSHLDTNYGYTF
once,.,TRBJ1-2,TRBV5-1,TGCGCCAGCAGCTTGGAGGGGGAAGGGGGCTATGGCTACACCTTC,CASSLEGEGGYGYTF
.,.,TRBJ1-5,TRBV6-5,TGTGCCAGCAGGCCCCAAATAGCTCAGCCCCAGCATTTT,CASRPQIAQPQHF
.,TRBD1,TRBJ2-7,TRBV6-2/TRBV6-3,TGTGCCAGCAGTTCTTGGACAGGGTCCTACGAGCAGTACTTC,CASSSWTGSYEQYF
once,TRBD1,TRBJ1-4,TRBV6-5,TGTGCCAGCAGAGGGACAGGCAATGAAAAACTGTTTTTT,CASRGTGNEKLFF
.,.,TRBJ1-1,TRBV9,TGTGCCAGCAGCGCCGGGTTAAACACTGAAGCTTTCTTT,CASSAGLNTEAFF
.,.,TRBJ1-5,TRBV19,TGTGCCAGTAGTAGTCTTTCGGGGGTAGGCAATCAGCCCCAGCATTTT,CASSSLSGVGNQPQHF
.,.,TRBJ1-4,TRBV2,TGTGCCAGCAGTGGGGGCCGGCCCGAAAGAAGTGAAAAACTGTTTTTT,CASSGGRPERSEKLFF
.,.,TRBJ2-2,TRBV11-3,TGTGCCAGCAGCTCCCTTTGGGGGGGCGACACCGGGGAGCTGTTTTTT,CASSSLWGGDTGELFF
few,.,TRBJ2-2,TRBV3-1/TRBV3-2,TGTGCCAGCAGCCAATTTGACAGGAACACCGGGGAGCTGTTTTTT,CASSQFDRNTGELFF
.,.,TRBJ2-6,TRBV12-3/TRBV12-4,TGTGCCAGCAGACAGGGTGGGGCCAACGTCCTGACTTTC,CASRQGGANVLTF
.,.,TRBJ2-2,TRBV10-3,TGTGCCATCAGTGGAGGACACCAAAACACCGGGGAGCTGTTTTTT,CAISGGHQNTGELFF
few,.,TRBJ1-4,TRBV23-1,TGCGCCAGCAGCCCAGTGAAAGCCCTAGCTAATGAAAAACTGTTTTTT,CASSPVKALANEKLFF
.,TRBD1,TRBJ1-3,TRBV30,TGTGCCCGAACGACAGGGAGCTCTGGAAACACCATATATTTT,CARTTGSSGNTIYF
.,TRBD2,TRBJ2-7,TRBV4-1,TGCGCCAGCAGCCAAGACCAGCGCGGGGGCTCCTACGAGCAGTACTTC,CASSQDQRGGSYEQYF
.,.,TRBJ1-2,TRBV24-1,TGTGCCACCAGTAAAGTTGGCCGCCACGGGGACTATGGCTACACCTTC,CATSKVGRHGDYGYTF
.,TRBD1,TRBJ1-5,TRBV6-5,TGTGCCAGCAGGCAGGGACAGGGGAATCAGCCCCAGCATTTT,CASRQGQGNQPQHF
once,.,TRBJ1-1,TRBV27,TGTGCCAGCAGACCTACGGGGTTGGGGAACACTGAAGCTTTCTTT,CASRPTGLGNTEAFF
.,.,TRBJ2-7,TRBV6-1,TGTGCCAGCAGTGATTATACAGGGTGGTTCGAGCAGTACTTC,CASSDYTGWFEQYF
.,TRBD2,TRBJ2-1,TRBV3-1/TRBV3-2,TGTGCCAGCAGCCCCGGACTAGCCAATGAGCAGTTCTTC,CASSPGLANEQFF
.,TRBD1,TRBJ1-1,TRBV12-5,TGTGCTAGTGCCAAGGGACAGGGCGTGACTGAAGCTTTCTTT,CASAKGQGVTEAFF
few,.,TRBJ1-2,TRBV5-1,TGCGCCAGCAGTGCCGGCGGGGGAGGCTATGGCTACACCTTC,CASSAGGGGYGYTF
.,.,TRBJ2-1,TRBV25-1,TGTGCCAGCAGTGAACCACAGGGACCTCGAAATGAGCAGTTCTTC,CASSEPQGPRNEQFF
.,.,TRBJ2-7,TRBV7-2,TGTGCCAGCAGCTCGTACCAGGGGACCTACGAGCAGTACTTC,CASSSYQGTYEQYF
.,.,TRBJ2-6,TRBV5-6,TGTGCCAGCAGCTTGTTTCAGGGATCTGGGGCCAACGTCCTGACTTTC,CASSLFQGSGANVLTF
.,.,TRBJ2-2,TRBV7-9,TGTGCCAGCAGCACATGGGCCGGGGAGAGCACCGGGGAGCTGTTTTTT,CASSTWAGESTGELFF
.,.,TRBJ1-4,TRBV4-2,TGTGCCAGCAGCCCGGGGACACCAACTAATGAAAAACTGTTTTTT,CASSPGTPTNEKLFF
.,TRBD1,TRBJ2-7,TRBV6-5,TGTGCCAGCAGTTACTCACAGGGGGCTGGCACCTACGAGCAGTACTTC,CASSYSQGAGTYEQYF
.,.,TRBJ2-3,TRBV6-5,TGTGCCAGCAGTTACTCCATAGCACGCACAGATACGCAGTATTTT,CASSYSIARTDTQYF
.,.,TRBJ1-1,TRBV10-3,TGTGCCATGGACGGGGGAGGGAACACTGAAGCTTTCTTT,CAMDGGGNTEAFF